Listed here are 7 T cell receptor beta chains from one sample, sequenced in a study of vaccination and CD4 T cells after COVID-19. Regarding time point: late sampling 161 to 241 days after vaccination in a few convalescent patients. Indicated treatment: roughly 10-day PBMC culture with coronavirus spike peptide pools or control peptides (ViraFEST assay). The Oncomine TCR Beta short-read assay generated sequence data from the DNA of cultured CD4+ T cells. TCRdb re-analysed the PCR reads in MiXCR, keeping a single row per CDR3 protein. The data show 20,000 to 25,000 distinct CDR3 sequences, roughly 33% seen once. These TCRs' antigens remain unknown. The sequences come from CD4+ T cells from blood, cultured in vitro, collected about 7 months after SARS-CoV-2 vaccination. The receptors come from a human donor who had recovered from COVID-19.

The V and J genes are TRBV19 and TRBJ2-4; 7 positions agree with TRBD1. The CDR3 runs 16 residues. Germline trimming cut 4 bases from V and 0 bases from J; bases unmatched to any gene: 6. From germline, CDR1 is LNHDA and CDR2 SQIVND (reference sequence). In nucleotides, the CDR3 is TGTGCCAGTAGTAGGGACAGAACTCTAGCCAAAAACATTCAGTACTTC. This translates into CASSRDRTLAKNIQYF.

This clonotype was counted only a few times. This sequence joins TRBV19 and TRBJ1-2, with D perhaps matching TRBD1 (6 bases). V was trimmed by 8 bases and J by 8 bases, leaving 12 bases between them. Germline CDR1 and CDR2: LNHDA and SQIVND (reference sequence). This CDR3 region has 11 residues. DNA for the CDR3: TGTGCCAGTTCCGCAGGGGTCGGCTACACCTTC. As protein: CASSAGVGYTF.

This chain joins TRBV5-4 and TRBJ1-6; D ambiguous. CDR1 and CDR2 (germline): SGHNT, YYREEE (reference sequence). The V gene lost 3 bases and the J gene lost 7 bases, with 14 bases spanning the gap. The CDR3 runs 15 residues. The CDR3 protein is CASSSPTETNSPLHF. The CDR3 DNA sequence: TGTGCCAGCAGCTCCCCTACAGAGACCAATTCACCCCTCCACTTT.

This clonotype was seen only a few times. This chain links TRBV15 with TRBJ2-3; tentatively, D is TRBD2 (5 bases). Trimming pared 1 base from V and 5 bases from J, leaving 16 bases between. This CDR3 region has 16 residues. CDR1 and CDR2 from the germline V gene are LNHNV and YYDKDF (reference sequence). CDR3 sequence (DNA): TGTGCCACCAGCAGAGCCTCGTCGGGGTCAGGAGATACGCAGTATTTT. It translates to CATSRASSGSGDTQYF.

This clonotype has a handful of counts. The gene calls are TRBV7-2 and TRBJ2-1; D not resolved. This CDR3 comprises 15 residues. Trimming removed 0 bases from V and 4 bases from J, with 10 bases in between. The germline V gene encodes CDR1 SGHTA and CDR2 FQGNSA. The CDR3 DNA is TGTGCCAGCAGCTTAGCAGGGTTTGGATACAATGAGCAGTTCTTC. Translation: CASSLAGFGYNEQFF.

The CDR3 bases are TGTGCCAGCAGCTTAGCGGCGCTTAGCACAGATACGCAGTATTTT. Translating it yields CASSLAALSTDTQYF. This sequence joins TRBV7-2 and TRBJ2-3; D gene uncertain. CDR3 length equals 15 residues. The ends were cut back, 0 bases at V and 0 bases at J, with 7 bases in the middle. Looked up from germline, CDR1 is SGHTA and CDR2 is FQGNSA.

This rearrangement joins TRBV2 to TRBJ2-1, with D perhaps assigned TRBD1 or TRBD2 (5 bases each). Germline-derived CDR1 and CDR2 are SNHLY and FYNNEI. The germline V and J ends were trimmed by 7 bases and 7 bases, with 20 bases remaining between them. The CDR3 length is 15 residues. CDR3 sequence reads: CASTPRAWGSNEQFF. Written as DNA, the CDR3 is TGTGCCAGCACCCCACGGGCTTGGGGGAGTAATGAGCAGTTCTTC.